This TCR beta chain was obtained from a study of identical twins (dated by TCRdb to the mid-2010s). A note on the overall study: TCR alpha and beta repertoires from monozygotic twins, unrelated adults of various ages and cord blood were deep-sequenced to test whether fetal clonotypes persist. To rule out contamination, the twin experiments were replicated at different times with different library preparation protocols. The research as a whole found: In monozygotic twins, recombination models systematically underestimated out-of-frame TCR alpha sharing, but the models matched the sharing seen between unrelated individuals. Compared with coincidental sharing between unrelated individuals, an excess of low generation-probability sequences was observed among out-of-frame TCR alpha sequences shared between twins. Abundant cord blood beta clonotypes carried fewer insertions; young adult naive repertoires showed a weaker similar trend, while memory repertoires showed none. Zero-insertion analyses could be partly confounded by invariant T cells such as MAIT and iNKT, although diverse VJ usage argued against such confounding for most clonotypes. In beta out-of-frame sequences, excess twin sharing was weaker, because having fewer shared sequences lowered the signal-to-noise ratio. Conclusions relied on cross-sectional statistical analysis, since the same donors could not be followed over many years.

The library relied on 5' RACE. Sequencer: Illumina HiSeq 2000. A universal primer binding site was added through template switching, and the final cDNA carried a unique molecular identifier so that TCR cDNA molecules could be counted accurately. Specific primers in the conserved constant-segment region were used to synthesize first-strand cDNA for TCR alpha and beta chains. To control for contamination, each cDNA library was double barcoded with a SMART-Mk sample barcode plus Illumina barcodes. TruSeq adapter sequences along with Illumina sample barcodes were introduced in two successive PCR steps. Sequencing of the TCR alpha and beta cDNA libraries was done on the Illumina HiSeq platform using custom primers. Turning to the authors' computational methods: MiGEC processed the raw reads to extract unique molecular identifiers, while MiXCR was used to determine the CDR3 positions. Recombination models were inferred per individual with the repgenHMM and IGoR tools using an EM algorithm. The analysis of shared clonotypes was done with the tcR package in R, with sharing normalized by the product of cloneset sizes. To study raw recombination free of thymic and clonal selection effects, out-of-frame nonproductive sequences were analyzed. TCRdb reprocessed the public reads (quality trimming at Q25 with fastp, clone calling with MiXCR) and kept in-frame beta chains. Every entry covers one CDR3 protein and lists the most common genes and DNA from its rows. TCRdb, not the authors, supplied the V and J calls. The table for this sample lists about 500,000 distinct CDR3 sequences; about 13% of them were counted only once. The top ten hold approximately 0.98% of the sample.

This clonotype turned up a few times. No cognate antigen has been identified for it. Base qualities are missing; no much larger clone stands one base away. V is cut back by 0 bases and J by 4 bases, with 5 bases in the junction unmatched. From cysteine to phenylalanine, the CDR3 is 16 amino acids long. The kept DNA is CDR3 alone, 48 bases in frame from the first base. From a lookup of the germline V gene, CDR1 and CDR2 are MRHNA and SNTAGT. Every donor was a healthy Caucasian. The twin cohort comprised three pairs of female monozygotic twins, all aged roughly 18 to 30 years. Positive isolation kits from Invitrogen were used to isolate the CD4+ and CD8+ T cell populations. The sample also formed part of further work on yellow fever vaccine responses in identical twins. The second publication reports: According to the authors, the vaccine-induced T cell response in identical twins seemed to be partly convergent and partly specific to each individual. The study precisely tracked vaccine-responding T cell clones in identical twins.

The sequence links TRBV6-4 to TRBJ2-3; TRBD2 aligns with 9 central bases. The TCR comes from a woman younger than 35 in good health. Sequenced: CD4+ T cells sorted from blood. Here is the DNA: TGTGCCAGCAGTGACTCGGCGGGAGGGGCGGCAGATACGCAGTATTTT. Its protein product is CASSDSAGGAADTQYF.